This paragraph reports one T cell receptor (beta chain). This sample is part of a study of T cells in tuberculosis. The CDR3 is 13 residues long. V lost 8 bases, J lost 1 base, and 11 bases lay in between. Germline CDR1 GTSNPN, CDR2 SVGIG (reference sequence). Assay: immunoSEQ multiplex PCR; the TCRdb copy retains only in-frame clones and omits some. The sample shows about 43,000 clones, approximately 94% of them seen only once. The clonotype originates from a donor under 30 with latent tuberculosis or without tuberculosis infection. Some clones in this sample may be carry-over from other donors' samples. The chain carries TRBV30 and TRBJ2-2; D call uncertain. The specimen was PBMCs. The CDR3 nucleotides are TGTGCCAGTTTTATCGGGAACACCGGGGAGCTGTTTTTT. This codes for CASFIGNTGELFF.